This T cell receptor beta chain was profiled in a study of T-cell reconstitution after alpha-beta-depleted transplantation in children. Study-wide points: Diversity of TCRbeta at day 60 was high in some patients, arising from surviving recipient T cells and thymic progenitors.

This CDR3 is built from 16 residues. Trimming took off 3 bases at V and 2 bases at J, with 15 bases between the two ends. Per the germline V gene, CDR1 is PRHDT and CDR2 is FYEKMQ (reference sequence). Many counts were recorded for this clonotype. Its specificity is unknown. Preparing the TCRbeta library involved the use of unique molecular identifiers. Each CDR3 protein gets one entry after TCRdb re-called the PCR reads with MiXCR. The sample lists 200,000 to 300,000 distinct CDR3 sequences, under 30% occurring once. The sequence was collected from a girl aged 2 to 9 with Fanconi anemia, due to receive a stem cell transplant. Sequences were derived from PBMCs, sampled before TCRalphabeta/CD19-depleted stem cell transplant. The chain couples TRBV13 to TRBJ2-3; D might be TRBD2 (6 bases). As DNA, the CDR3 is TGTGCCAGCAGCTTTCTGGATTGGCGGGACACAGATACGCAGTATTTT. It is translated as CASSFLDWRDTDTQYF.